The rows below give T cell receptor beta chains drawn from one sample of a study of T cells in Graves' hyperthyroidism and ophthalmopathy. TCRdb passed the multiplex PCR reads through MiXCR, listing each CDR3 protein once. Of roughly 700,000 distinct CDR3 sequences in the sample, just over 35% were seen once. The specimen sequenced was blood. All receptors come from a woman in her 40s with Graves' hyperthyroidism. Each CDR3 is given with its conserved first and last residue. D genes are given only for firm matches. Expanded clones get a size class; other rows say once, few or many, or leave the size out.

CDR3nt	CDR3aa	abundance	d_gene	v_gene	j_gene
TGTGCCACCAGCACGCAGGGACTCTATGGCTACACCTTC	CATSTQGLYGYTF	.	.	TRBV15	TRBJ1-2
TGTGCCAGCAGTATACGACAAGCAACTAATGAAAAACTGTTTTTT	CASSIRQATNEKLFF	many	.	TRBV25-1	TRBJ1-4
TGCAGTGCTAGAGACGTTACCGGGGAGCTGTTTTTT	CSARDVTGELFF	many	.	TRBV20-1	TRBJ2-2
TGTGCCAGCAGCCAAGAGGAGGGAGACACTGAAGCTTTCTTT	CASSQEEGDTEAFF	.	.	TRBV3-1	TRBJ1-1
TGTGCCAGCAGCACCTACGCAGGGGGCTACACCTTC	CASSTYAGGYTF	.	.	TRBV5-6	TRBJ1-2
TGCAGTGCTAGAGATCAGGGGTTGGGGAGGAATCAGCCCCAGCATTTT	CSARDQGLGRNQPQHF	many	.	TRBV20-1	TRBJ1-5
TGTGCCAGCAGCTACAGGACAGGGCCCACTGAAGCTTTCTTT	CASSYRTGPTEAFF	.	TRBD1	TRBV5-5	TRBJ1-1
TGTGCCACCAGCAGAGATTGTAAGGGACAGGATGGCTACACCTTC	CATSRDCKGQDGYTF	.	TRBD1	TRBV15	TRBJ1-2
TGTGCCAGCAGCCCCCAGGGGGGCGGTTTAACCGGGGAGCTGTTTTTT	CASSPQGGGLTGELFF	few	.	TRBV7-3	TRBJ2-2
TGTGCCATCAGTTACTCGACGTATAGCTCCTATAATTCACCCCTCCACTTT	CAISYSTYSSYNSPLHF	once	.	TRBV6-5	TRBJ1-6
TGTGCCAGCAGCCCTAACGACAGAAGCAATCAGCCCCAGCAGTACTTC	CASSPNDRSNQPQQYF	.	.	TRBV7-9	TRBJ2-7
TGTGCCAGCACTATACACGGGGCAGGCGAAAAACTGTTTTTT	CASTIHGAGEKLFF	many	.	TRBV12-3/TRBV12-4	TRBJ1-4
TGTGCCAGCAGATCCTGGACAGGGCTCTACGAGCAGTACTTC	CASRSWTGLYEQYF	.	TRBD1	TRBV11-2	TRBJ2-7
TGTGCCAACAGGATCTACGAGCAGTACTTC	CANRIYEQYF	once	.	TRBV2	TRBJ2-7
TGTGCCAGCAGTCACCCCGCGCTGGGGGGCGGTTTTGAGGGCTACACCTTC	CASSHPALGGGFEGYTF	.	.	TRBV12-3/TRBV12-4	TRBJ1-2
TGTGCCAGCAGCTTAGCAGGGGGTGTGGGCAGGAGTCAGCCCCAGCATTTT	CASSLAGGVGRSQPQHF	.	TRBD1	TRBV12-3/TRBV12-4	TRBJ1-5
TGTGCCAGCAGCCACAGGGGAAGCTCTGGGGCCAACGTCCTGACTTTC	CASSHRGSSGANVLTF	.	TRBD1	TRBV11-1	TRBJ2-6
TGTGCCAGCAGCTTGCAACGAGGGAGCTGGTCTGGGGCCAACGTCCTGACTTTC	CASSLQRGSWSGANVLTF	.	.	TRBV5-4	TRBJ2-6
TGTGCCAGCAGTAGACAGTCACACTATGGCTACACCTTC	CASSRQSHYGYTF	many	.	TRBV6-5	TRBJ1-2
TGTGCCAGCAGACTAGCCCCAGGGAATTTCGCTGAAGCTTTCTTT	CASRLAPGNFAEAFF	.	.	TRBV7-2	TRBJ1-1
TGTGCCAGCAGCTTAGATAGCACAGCCACCCTAGTCTACGAGCAGTACTTC	CASSLDSTATLVYEQYF	many	.	TRBV7-6	TRBJ2-7
TGTGCCAGCAGCTCCGGGACAGGATATCGCGAGCAGTACTTC	CASSSGTGYREQYF	.	TRBD1	TRBV7-9	TRBJ2-7
TGTGCCAGCAGCTTAGGTGAGGGAAACTCTGAAGCTTTCTTT	CASSLGEGNSEAFF	many	.	TRBV7-9	TRBJ1-1
TGTGCCAGTAGGGAGGGGCTGGGGGGGAGTCAGCCCCAGCATTTT	CASREGLGGSQPQHF	many	.	TRBV19	TRBJ1-5
TGTGCCAGCAGCTTCAGACAGGGAATAGGATACGAGCAGTACTTC	CASSFRQGIGYEQYF	many	TRBD1	TRBV7-8	TRBJ2-7
TGTGCCAGCAGCGTTAATACAGACTATGGCTACACCTTC	CASSVNTDYGYTF	many	.	TRBV7-9	TRBJ1-2
TGTGCCAGTTCAAACCGGGACAGATCGTTTTTT	CASSNRDRSFF	many	TRBD1	TRBV12-3/TRBV12-4	TRBJ1-4
TGTGCCAGCAGACAAGGACTTTTGGGTGAGCAGTTCTTC	CASRQGLLGEQFF	few	.	TRBV2	TRBJ2-1
TGCAGCGTTGTCTTGCGGACTGAAGCTTTCTTT	CSVVLRTEAFF	few	.	TRBV29-1	TRBJ1-1
TGCAGTGCTAGAGAGGTAGCGGATTTACAAGAGACCCAGTACTTC	CSAREVADLQETQYF	many	.	TRBV20-1	TRBJ2-5
TGTGCCAGCAGCTTTAGACAGGACACAGATACGCAGTATTTT	CASSFRQDTDTQYF	few	.	TRBV7-6	TRBJ2-3
TGTGCCAGTAGTTCGTCGGGGACAGTATTGTTCGGCTACACCTTC	CASSSSGTVLFGYTF	many	TRBD1	TRBV19	TRBJ1-2
TGTGCCAGCAGCGTAGTTCTGAGTTCACCCCTCCACTTT	CASSVVLSSPLHF	.	.	TRBV9	TRBJ1-6
TGCAGTGCTAGAGATACAGGGTACGGCCAGCCCCAGCATTTT	CSARDTGYGQPQHF	many	.	TRBV20-1	TRBJ1-5
TGTGCCATCAGTGTACGGGCACAAACAACCTACGAGCAGTACTTC	CAISVRAQTTYEQYF	many	.	TRBV10-3	TRBJ2-7
TGTGCCAGCAGCCAAAGAGAGAGACGCACTGAAGCTTTCTTT	CASSQRERRTEAFF	.	.	TRBV7-2	TRBJ1-1
TGCAGTGCTAGAGGGGGTAGCGGGAGCCCCGAGCAGTACTTC	CSARGGSGSPEQYF	few	TRBD2	TRBV20-1	TRBJ2-7
TGTGCCAGGGGCGACGTCGGTGAAAAACTGTTTTTT	CARGDVGEKLFF	.	.	TRBV25-1	TRBJ1-4
TGTGCCAGCAGGACTTTCCGGGACGCCGCTGAAGCTTTCTTT	CASRTFRDAAEAFF	.	.	TRBV12-3/TRBV12-4	TRBJ1-1
TGTGCCAGCAGCCGAGCGGAACAGACAACCAGTTATGGCTACACCTTC	CASSRAEQTTSYGYTF	.	.	TRBV7-2	TRBJ1-2
TGTGCCAGCAGGCCTCTCGGCGCCACGAGCTCCTACGAGCAGTACTTC	CASRPLGATSSYEQYF	few	.	TRBV7-2	TRBJ2-7
TGCGCCAGCAGCTTGGCAGCGTTAGTGACAGAGACCCAGTACTTC	CASSLAALVTETQYF	many	.	TRBV5-1	TRBJ2-5
TGTGCCAGCAGCTTAGACGGGGGCGCGGCGTCGGGAAACACCATATATTTT	CASSLDGGAASGNTIYF	few	.	TRBV7-9	TRBJ1-3
TGCAGTGCTAGAGAGTCCTACGAGCAGTACTTC	CSARESYEQYF	many	.	TRBV20-1	TRBJ2-7
TGTGCCAGTGCTTACGGACTCAATCAGCCCCAGCATTTT	CASAYGLNQPQHF	many	.	TRBV19	TRBJ1-5
TGCAGCGTAGATGGAGGTGTAAGGGCCGAATATGGCTACACCTTC	CSVDGGVRAEYGYTF	.	.	TRBV29-1	TRBJ1-2
TGTGCCAGCTCACCCAACCGGGACGGCACCTACGAGCAGTACTTC	CASSPNRDGTYEQYF	.	.	TRBV19	TRBJ2-7
TGCAGTGCTAAGCCGTTTGGACAGGGGAGGAACGAGCAGTACTTC	CSAKPFGQGRNEQYF	many	TRBD1	TRBV20-1	TRBJ2-7
TGTGCCAGCACTGGCTTAGCGGTTTCCTACGAGCAGTACTTC	CASTGLAVSYEQYF	.	.	TRBV10-3	TRBJ2-7
TGTGTCAGCAGCTTATGGGGGGCCAATCAGCCCCAGCATTTT	CVSSLWGANQPQHF	.	.	TRBV7-2	TRBJ1-5
TGTGCCAGCAGCCATGCAGTTACGCAGTATTTT	CASSHAVTQYF	few	.	TRBV14	TRBJ2-3
TGCAGTGCTAGGCCGGCGGACAGGCCCCACGAGCAGTACTTC	CSARPADRPHEQYF	few	TRBD1	TRBV20-1	TRBJ2-7
TGTGCCACCAGCAGAGCGAGAGGAGCTAGCACAGATACGCAGTATTTT	CATSRARGASTDTQYF	.	.	TRBV15	TRBJ2-3
TGTGCCAGCAGTCTCCCAGGTCACCCGGCCCAAGAGACCCAGTACTTC	CASSLPGHPAQETQYF	many	.	TRBV7-2	TRBJ2-5
TGTGCCAGCAAGGATGGGGCTAGCGGGGTGGTCACCGGGGAGCTGTTTTTT	CASKDGASGVVTGELFF	.	TRBD2	TRBV2	TRBJ2-2
TGCGCCAGCAGTGCCGCCGGGACAGCGAACACCGGGGAGCTGTTTTTT	CASSAAGTANTGELFF	.	TRBD1	TRBV10-1	TRBJ2-2
TGTGCCAGTAGCGATCAGGGACAGGTTTTCTATGGCTACACCTTC	CASSDQGQVFYGYTF	many	TRBD1	TRBV19	TRBJ1-2
TGCGCCAGCAGCCAAGACCGGACAGGCTTGAACACTGAAGCTTTCTTT	CASSQDRTGLNTEAFF	.	TRBD1	TRBV4-3	TRBJ1-1
TGTGCCAGCGCTTCTAGCGGGGAAGCCAAAAACATTCAGTACTTC	CASASSGEAKNIQYF	.	TRBD2	TRBV19	TRBJ2-4
TGTGCCAGCAGCTGGCAGGATGGGGGGAAGACCCAGTACTTC	CASSWQDGGKTQYF	few	.	TRBV5-4	TRBJ2-5